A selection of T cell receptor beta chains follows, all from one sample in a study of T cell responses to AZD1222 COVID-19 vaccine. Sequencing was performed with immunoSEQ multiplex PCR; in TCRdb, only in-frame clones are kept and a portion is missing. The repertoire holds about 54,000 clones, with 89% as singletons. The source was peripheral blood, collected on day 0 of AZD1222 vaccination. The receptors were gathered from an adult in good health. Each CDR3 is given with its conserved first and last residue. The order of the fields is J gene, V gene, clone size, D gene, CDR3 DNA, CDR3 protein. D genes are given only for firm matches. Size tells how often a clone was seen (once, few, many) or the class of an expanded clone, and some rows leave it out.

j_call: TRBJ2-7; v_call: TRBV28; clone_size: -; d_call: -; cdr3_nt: TGTGCCAGCAGTTCTGCCGAGGGTTGGGCGGACGACGACGAGCAGTACTTC; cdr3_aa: CASSSAEGWADDDEQYF
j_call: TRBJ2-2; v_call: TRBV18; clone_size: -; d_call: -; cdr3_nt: TGTGCCAGCTCACCACATAGGGCCGGGGAGCTGTTTTTT; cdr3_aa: CASSPHRAGELFF
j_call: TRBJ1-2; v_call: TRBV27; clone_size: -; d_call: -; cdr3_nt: TGTGCCAGCAGAACGGAGTGTCCCTCCTATGGCTACACCTTC; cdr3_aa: CASRTECPSYGYTF
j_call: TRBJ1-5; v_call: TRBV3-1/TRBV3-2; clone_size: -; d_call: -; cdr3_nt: TGTGCCAGCAGCCAAGGGGGTAATCAGCCCCAGCATTTT; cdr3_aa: CASSQGGNQPQHF
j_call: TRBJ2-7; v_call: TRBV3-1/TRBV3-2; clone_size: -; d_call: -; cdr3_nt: TGTGCCAGCAGCTCGGACGGGACCTACGAGCAGTACTTC; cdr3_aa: CASSSDGTYEQYF
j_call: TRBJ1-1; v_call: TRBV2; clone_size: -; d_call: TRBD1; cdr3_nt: TGTGCCAGCAGTCGGGACAGGGGGAGCACTGAAGCTTTCTTT; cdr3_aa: CASSRDRGSTEAFF
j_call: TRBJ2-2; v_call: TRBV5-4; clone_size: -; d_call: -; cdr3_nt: TGTGCCAGCAGCTCACAAGTCTCCGGGTTCTACACCGGGGAGCTGTTTTTT; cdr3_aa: CASSSQVSGFYTGELFF
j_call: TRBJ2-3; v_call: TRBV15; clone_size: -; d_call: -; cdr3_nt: TGTGCCACCAGCAGAGATGGCGGCACAGATACGCAGTATTTT; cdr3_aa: CATSRDGGTDTQYF
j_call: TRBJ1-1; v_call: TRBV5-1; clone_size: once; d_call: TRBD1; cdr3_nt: TGCGCCAGCGCGACTGGACAGGGTGACACTGAAGCTTTCTTT; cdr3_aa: CASATGQGDTEAFF
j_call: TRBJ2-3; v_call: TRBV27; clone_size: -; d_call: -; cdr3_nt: TGTGCCAGCAGTTCGAGACTACAGGGTTTACCGTTAGATACGCAGTATTTT; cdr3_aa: CASSSRLQGLPLDTQYF
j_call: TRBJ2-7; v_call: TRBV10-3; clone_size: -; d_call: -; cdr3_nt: TGTGCCATCAACGCGGGTCCCTCGCCCCCCCCCTACGAGCAGTACTTC; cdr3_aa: CAINAGPSPPPYEQYF
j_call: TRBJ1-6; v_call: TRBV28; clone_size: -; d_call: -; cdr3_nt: TGTGCCAGCAGTCTCCCGGGAGACGATTCACCCCTCCACTTT; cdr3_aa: CASSLPGDDSPLHF
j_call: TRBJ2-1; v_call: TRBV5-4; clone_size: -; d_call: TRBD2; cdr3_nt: TGTGCCAGCAGCTTGGAAGAGTGGGGACTAAATGAGCAGTTCTTC; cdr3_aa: CASSLEEWGLNEQFF
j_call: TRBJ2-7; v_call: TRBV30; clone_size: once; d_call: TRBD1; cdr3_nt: TGTGCCTGGAGTGCAGGGGGCCGCGAGCAGTACTTC; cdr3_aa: CAWSAGGREQYF
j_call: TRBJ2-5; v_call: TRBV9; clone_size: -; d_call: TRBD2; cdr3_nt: TGTGCCAGCAGCGCACCGGGACTAGCGGGAGGAGAGACCCAGTACTTC; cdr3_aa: CASSAPGLAGGETQYF
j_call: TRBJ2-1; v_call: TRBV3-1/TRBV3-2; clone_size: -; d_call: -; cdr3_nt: TGTGCCAGCAGTCGCTCATCAATGGAGCATGAGCAGTTCTTC; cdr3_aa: CASSRSSMEHEQFF
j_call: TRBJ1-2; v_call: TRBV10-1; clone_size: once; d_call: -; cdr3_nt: TGCGCCAGCAGTGAGTCCGGGACCTATGGCTACACCTTC; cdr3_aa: CASSESGTYGYTF
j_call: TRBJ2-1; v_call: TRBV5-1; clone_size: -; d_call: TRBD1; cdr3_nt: TGCGCCAGCAGCGAAACAGGGGACTCCTACAATGAGCAGTTCTTC; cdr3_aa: CASSETGDSYNEQFF
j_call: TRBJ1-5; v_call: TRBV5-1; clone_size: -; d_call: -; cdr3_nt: TGCGCCAGCAGCTTGGACAGGGCCGGGGGTCAGCCCCAGCATTTT; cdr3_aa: CASSLDRAGGQPQHF
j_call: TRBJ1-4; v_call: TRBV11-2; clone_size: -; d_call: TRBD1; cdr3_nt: TGTGCCAGCAGCGTTGACAGGGGCCGTGAAAAACTGTTTTTT; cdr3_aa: CASSVDRGREKLFF
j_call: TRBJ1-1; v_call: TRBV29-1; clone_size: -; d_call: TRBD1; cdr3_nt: TGCAGCGTTGCAGGGGGGCCGAACACTGAAGCTTTCTTT; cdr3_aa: CSVAGGPNTEAFF
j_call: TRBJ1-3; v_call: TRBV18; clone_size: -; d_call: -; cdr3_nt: TGTGCCAGCTCACCACTCGTCGGAGGGAGCTCTGGAAACACCATATATTTT; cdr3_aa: CASSPLVGGSSGNTIYF
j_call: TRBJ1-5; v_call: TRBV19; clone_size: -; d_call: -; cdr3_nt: TGTGCCAGTACCGACGGAAGCAATCAGCCCCAGCATTTT; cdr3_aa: CASTDGSNQPQHF
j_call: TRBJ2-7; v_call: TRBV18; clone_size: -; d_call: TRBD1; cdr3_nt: TGTGCCAGCTCACCTTCGGGACAGACTTCCTACGAGCAGTACTTC; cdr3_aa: CASSPSGQTSYEQYF
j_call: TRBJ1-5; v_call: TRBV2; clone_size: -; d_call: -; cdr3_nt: TGTGCCAGCAGTGAACCAGGGGCGAGCAATCAGCCCCAGCATTTT; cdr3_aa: CASSEPGASNQPQHF
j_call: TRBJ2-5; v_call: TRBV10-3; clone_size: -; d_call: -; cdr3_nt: TGTGCCATCAGTGACAGGGGAGAGACCCAGTACTTC; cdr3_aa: CAISDRGETQYF
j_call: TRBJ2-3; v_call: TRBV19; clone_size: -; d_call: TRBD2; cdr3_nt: TGTGCCAGTAGTCCGGCGGGAGTAGATACGCAGTATTTT; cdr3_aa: CASSPAGVDTQYF
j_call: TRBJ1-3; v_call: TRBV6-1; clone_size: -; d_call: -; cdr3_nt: TGTGCCAGCAGTGAACAGGAAGCTACTGGAAACACCATATATTTT; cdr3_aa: CASSEQEATGNTIYF
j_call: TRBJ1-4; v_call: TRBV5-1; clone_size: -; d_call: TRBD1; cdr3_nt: TGCGCCAGCAGCATCGGAAACCGGGACAGGCGGGTAGAAAAACTGTTTTTT; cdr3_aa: CASSIGNRDRRVEKLFF
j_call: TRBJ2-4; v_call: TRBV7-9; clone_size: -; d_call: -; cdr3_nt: TGTGCCAGCAGCTTATCAGGGAACATTCAGTACTTC; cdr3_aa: CASSLSGNIQYF
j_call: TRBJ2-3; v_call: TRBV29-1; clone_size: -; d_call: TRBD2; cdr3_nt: TGCAGCGTTGGACGACTAGCGGGAGGGGTGTATTTT; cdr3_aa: CSVGRLAGGVYF